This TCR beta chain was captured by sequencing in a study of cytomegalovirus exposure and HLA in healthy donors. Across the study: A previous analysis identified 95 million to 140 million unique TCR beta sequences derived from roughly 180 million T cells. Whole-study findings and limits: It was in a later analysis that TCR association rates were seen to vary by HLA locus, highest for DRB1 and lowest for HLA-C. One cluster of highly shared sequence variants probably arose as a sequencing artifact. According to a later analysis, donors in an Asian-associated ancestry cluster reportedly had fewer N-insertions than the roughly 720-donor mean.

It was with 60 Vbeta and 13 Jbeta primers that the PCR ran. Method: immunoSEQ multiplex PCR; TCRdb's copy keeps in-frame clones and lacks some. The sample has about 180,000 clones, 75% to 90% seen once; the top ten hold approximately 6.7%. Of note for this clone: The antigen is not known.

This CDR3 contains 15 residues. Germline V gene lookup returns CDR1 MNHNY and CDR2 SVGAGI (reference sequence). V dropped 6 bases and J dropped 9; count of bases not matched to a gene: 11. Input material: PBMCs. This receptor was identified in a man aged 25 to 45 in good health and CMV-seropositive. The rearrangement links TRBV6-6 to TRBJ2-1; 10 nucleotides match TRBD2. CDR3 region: CASSVSGRANSEQFF. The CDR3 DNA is TGTGCCAGCAGCGTAAGCGGGAGGGCCAACAGTGAGCAGTTCTTC.